The sequence of this T cell receptor (beta chain) was determined in a study of T cell responses to AZD1222 COVID-19 vaccine. Study details: Second doses were pooled across both intervals (about 4 or about 12 weeks).

Note on this clone: Its antigen remains unidentified.

Study-level findings and limits: Without day 14 samples, only post-peak T cell repertoires were studied. Compared with day 0, the breadth and depth of the Spike-specific TCR repertoire rose significantly after two doses of AZD1222. Only a handful of AZD1222 recipients, more than 5 in all, had baseline seropositivity.

Data came from immunoSEQ multiplex PCR; TCRdb stores just in-frame clones and leaves some out. The sample shows about 62,000 clones, 76% of them seen only once. This TCR was sampled from an adult in good health. The material was peripheral blood, obtained on day 0 of AZD1222 vaccination.

The CDR3 nucleotides are TGTGCCAGCTCATTTTCCACGCAGGGGGAAGATTCACCCCTCCACTTT. It codes for CASSFSTQGEDSPLHF. The rearrangement joins TRBV18 to TRBJ1-6; 7 bases agree with TRBD1. In germline, CDR1 is KGHSH, CDR2 LQKENI. The CDR3 contains 16 residues. J was trimmed by 8 bases and V by 5 bases; bases with no gene match: 12.